The 20 T cell receptor beta chains reported below all come from one sample, sequenced in a study of cytomegalovirus exposure and HLA in healthy donors. In the PCR, 60 Vbeta and 13 Jbeta primers were used. Clones were sequenced by immunoSEQ multiplex PCR, and TCRdb holds only the in-frame ones, with some missing. Its table records approximately 80,000 clones. The sequencing input was PBMCs. The source of these receptors is a man between 18 and 29 years old in good health and CMV-seropositive.

About this clone itself: The final CDR3 position lacks the conserved phenylalanine or tryptophan, pointing to a likely read error. Because the CDR3's place on the DNA is in doubt, the DNA is left out and the CDR3 is given as listed by TCRdb. V is TRBV11-2 and J is TRBJ2-7; the table assigns TRBD2, which was not confirmed against the DNA. With termini counted, the CDR3 has 12 amino acids. CDR1 is SGHAT, CDR2 FQNNGV, per germline. The CDR3 protein is CASSDGGTSFYY.

The chain uses TRBV27 and TRBJ2-3, with 11 nucleotides matching TRBD2. J gave up 6 bases and V 6 bases, and 14 bases lay outside the gene matches. The CDR3 is 17 amino acids. Germline V CDR1 and CDR2: MNHEY, SMNVEV (reference sequence). The CDR3 loop reads CASRDILAGGWWDTQYF. The CDR3 bases are TGTGCCAGCAGGGATATTCTAGCGGGAGGATGGTGGGATACGCAGTATTTT.

The V gene is TRBV6-1, the J gene TRBJ1-2; D gene ambiguous. The CDR3 is 12 amino acids. Germline values: CDR1 MNHNS, CDR2 SASEGT. V dropped 8 bases and J dropped 4 bases, with 11 bases sitting between them. The CDR3 sequence is CASRGRGYGYTF. The DNA of the CDR3 is TGTGCCAGCCGCGGACGGGGCTATGGCTACACCTTC.

This sequence joins TRBV6-5 and TRBJ2-3, with D perhaps TRBD1 (6 bases). The germline CDR1 and CDR2 sequences are MNHEY and SVGAGI. V was trimmed by 4 bases and J by 2 bases, leaving 10 bases between them. This CDR3 has 14 amino acids. The CDR3 region is CASSFGQITDTQYF. As DNA, the CDR3 is TGTGCCAGCAGTTTCGGACAGATCACAGATACGCAGTATTTT.

On this clone itself: The junction shows a germline mismatch at one end, possibly a read error. The rearrangement uses TRBV19 and TRBJ1-1, with a possible D match to TRBD1 (5 bases). The CDR3 is 13 residues long. Per germline, CDR1 LNHDA and CDR2 SQIVND (reference sequence). For the CDR3, the DNA is TGTGCCAGTAGTGTTAACCTCCAGGGTGAATCTTTCTTT. This sequence encodes CASSVNLQGESFF.

The rearrangement links TRBV5-6 to TRBJ2-3, with 9 bases aligning to TRBD2. This CDR3 is built from 15 residues. Germline values: CDR1 SGHDT, CDR2 YYEEEE. J was trimmed by 3 bases and V by 4 bases; bases with no gene match: 6. This CDR3 is CASSALAGVTDTQYF. The CDR3 DNA reads as TGTGCCAGCAGCGCCTTAGCGGGAGTGACAGATACGCAGTATTTT.

The chain couples TRBV7-2 to TRBJ2-5; 8 bases line up with TRBD1. This CDR3 spans 14 amino acids. V dropped 5 bases and J dropped 4; count of bases not matched to a gene: 6. The V gene's germline CDR1 is SGHTA and CDR2 FQGNSA. In DNA form, the CDR3 reads TGTGCCAGCAGCCCAACAGGGGGTGGAGAGACCCAGTACTTC. As protein: CASSPTGGGETQYF.

The rearrangement links TRBV30 to TRBJ1-2, with TRBD1 matching over 9 bases. This CDR3 has 13 residues. Germline CDR1 GTSNPN, CDR2 SVGIG (reference sequence). V was pared by 1 base and J by 6 bases, with 3 bases of the junction left unmatched. The DNA for the CDR3 is TGTGCCTGGAGTGACAGGGGGCGGAATGGCTACACCTTC. Translating it yields CAWSDRGRNGYTF.

V gene TRBV5-4 combines with J gene TRBJ1-2, with 10 bases fitting TRBD1. V trimming: 4 bases; J trimming: 5 bases; junction bases outside the gene matches: 17. CDR3 length equals 18 residues. Per germline, CDR1 SGHNT and CDR2 YYREEE (reference sequence). DNA of the CDR3: TGTGCCAGCAGCACACGGAGGCCGGACAGGGGGGGACGTTATGGCTACACCTTC. It specifies CASSTRRPDRGGRYGYTF.

The chain is built from TRBV11-2 and TRBJ2-2, with D tentatively TRBD2 (6 bases). Germline loops: CDR1 SGHAT, CDR2 FQNNGV. V was cut by 3 bases and J by 5 bases, with 10 bases left in between. CDR3 length: 14 residues. The CDR3 DNA sequence: TGTGCCAGCAGCTTTCCTAGCGTGACCGGGGAGCTGTTTTTT. It translates to CASSFPSVTGELFF.

The chain recombines TRBV4-1 with TRBJ1-6; D may be TRBD1 (6 bases). Between the trimmed V and J ends, which lost 1 base and 12 bases, there was a span of 19 bases. Germline assignment: CDR1 MGHRA and CDR2 YSYEKL. CDR3 length: 16 amino acids. Here the CDR3 reads CASSQGPVGAPEPLHF. The CDR3, as DNA: TGCGCCAGCAGCCAAGGCCCCGTGGGGGCCCCGGAACCCCTCCACTTT.

The chain uses TRBV9 and TRBJ1-2; D is ambiguous. V dropped 7 bases and J dropped 6 bases, with 13 bases sitting between them. The CDR3 has 12 residues. Per germline, CDR1 SGDLS and CDR2 YYNGEE. The CDR3 sequence is CASSSGSDGYTF. CDR3 sequence (DNA): TGTGCCAGCTCTTCTGGGAGCGATGGCTACACCTTC.

The J gene is TRBJ1-2, the V gene TRBV5-1; D is unclear. Germline assignment: CDR1 SGHRS and CDR2 YFSETQ. The CDR3 runs 13 residues. The germline V and J ends were trimmed by 1 base and 9 bases, with 13 bases remaining between them. CDR3: CASSLLEGPSYTF. In nucleotides, the CDR3 is TGCGCCAGCAGCTTGTTAGAGGGCCCCAGCTACACCTTC.

This chain joins TRBV7-3 and TRBJ1-1, with D possibly being TRBD1 (5 bases). This CDR3 spans 15 amino acids. V lost 0 bases and J lost 4, with 12 bases in between. Germline values: CDR1 SGHTA, CDR2 FQGTGA. The CDR3 region is CASSLTGGLGTEAFF. The CDR3 nucleotides are TGTGCCAGCAGCTTAACGGGGGGGTTAGGCACTGAAGCTTTCTTT.

The gene calls are TRBV27 and TRBJ2-5; possible D gene TRBD1, 6 bases. The CDR3 extends over 14 amino acids. CDR1 and CDR2 (germline): MNHEY, SMNVEV (reference sequence). V lost 3 bases to trimming and J lost 2 bases, with 10 bases between them. CDR3 residues: CASSFDRTQETQYF. The CDR3 nucleotides read TGTGCCAGCAGTTTCGACAGGACGCAAGAGACCCAGTACTTC.

The V gene is TRBV27, the J gene TRBJ2-1; 9 nucleotides agree with TRBD1. Germline trimming cut 2 bases from V and 1 base from J; bases unmatched to any gene: 9. The CDR3 extends over 18 amino acids. Germline loops: CDR1 MNHEY, CDR2 SMNVEV (reference sequence). The CDR3 region has the DNA TGTGCCAGCAGTTTAGGCCCTACAGGGGGCGCATCCTACAATGAGCAGTTCTTC. As protein: CASSLGPTGGASYNEQFF.

The rearrangement links TRBV11-3 to TRBJ2-5, with TRBD2 matching over 11 bases. Germline CDR1 SGHNT, CDR2 YENEEA. The CDR3 is 14 residues long. Trimming cost V 4 bases and J 4 bases; bases outside gene matches: 2. In DNA form, the CDR3 reads TGTGCCAGCAGCTGTAGCGGGGGGGGAGAGACCCAGTACTTC. This gives the protein CASSCSGGGETQYF.

The chain has TRBV19 and TRBJ1-2; possible D gene TRBD1, 6 bases. Trimming left V 7 bases short and J 4 bases short, with 16 bases between. The CDR3 extends over 14 amino acids. In germline, CDR1 is LNHDA, CDR2 SQIVND (reference sequence). The CDR3 loop is CASTLGGITYGYTF. The CDR3 region has the DNA TGTGCCAGTACCCTTGGGGGCATCACCTATGGCTACACCTTC.

The chain couples TRBV19 to TRBJ1-2; D is uncertain. Per germline, CDR1 LNHDA and CDR2 SQIVND (reference sequence). This CDR3 is 14 amino acids long. Trimming took 7 bases from V and 4 from J, leaving 16 bases between them. The CDR3 loop reads CASKEARGPYGYTF. The CDR3 DNA sequence: TGTGCCAGTAAGGAAGCACGCGGCCCCTATGGCTACACCTTC.

J is TRBJ2-5 and V is TRBV5-1; D unclear. The CDR3 sequence is 13 residues long. Trimming pared 3 bases from V and 4 bases from J, leaving 10 bases between. The germline V gene encodes CDR1 SGHRS and CDR2 YFSETQ. For the CDR3, the DNA is TGCGCCAGCAGCTCCCCGACAAGAGAGACCCAGTACTTC. The encoded protein is CASSSPTRETQYF.